These 14 T cell receptor beta chains were sequenced from one sample in a study of blood T cell repertoires in COVID-19. Only in-frame clones appear in the TCRdb table, and some are missing; sequencing was by immunoSEQ multiplex PCR. Of about 250,000 clones in the sample, about four fifths were seen once. The sample consisted of PBMCs or T cells enriched from blood (not recorded which). The receptors come from a man between 40 and 49 years old who had been exposed to COVID-19.

The rearrangement links TRBV30 to TRBJ1-2, with 7 bases matching TRBD1. CDR1 and CDR2 (germline): GTSNPN, SVGIG (reference sequence). The CDR3 runs to 14 residues. The junction had 10 bases not matched to a gene; V was cut back by 5 bases and J by 4 bases. This chain's CDR3 is CAWRRSRGSYGYTF. The CDR3, as DNA: TGTGCCTGGCGTAGGAGCAGGGGGTCCTATGGCTACACCTTC.

The chain recombines TRBV9 with TRBJ2-1; 11 bases map to TRBD2. Trimming removed 3 bases from V and 5 bases from J; junction bases left unmatched: 4. In germline, CDR1 is SGDLS, CDR2 YYNGEE. CDR3 length equals 15 residues. DNA of the CDR3: TGTGCCAGCAGCGGGGGACTAGCGGAAAACAATGAGCAGTTCTTC. Translation gives CASSGGLAENNEQFF. Full variable domain (outside the CDR3, taken from reference TRBV9 and TRBJ2-1): DSGVTQTPKHLITATGQRVTLRCSPRSGDLSVYWYQQSLDQGLQFLIQYYNGEERAKGNILERFSAQQFPDLHSELNLSSLELGDSALYFCASSGGLAENNEQFFGPGTRLTVL.

The DNA for the CDR3 is TGTGCCAGCAGTTTTAGGAGGCTGCAGTACTTC. It encodes CASSFRRLQYF. This sequence joins TRBV12-3 or TRBV12-4 and TRBJ2-7; a possible D gene is TRBD2 (5 bases). Trimming shortened V by 3 bases and J by 9 bases, and 9 bases separated the two germline ends. The CDR3 spans 11 residues.

The chain joins TRBV7-2 to TRBJ1-5; unclear D gene. With 3 bases removed from V and 7 bases from J, the gap between germline ends came to 10 bases. This CDR3 comprises 13 residues. Germline values: CDR1 SGHTA, CDR2 FQGNSA. This CDR3 is CASSFGSLQPQHF. The CDR3 DNA follows: TGTGCCAGCAGCTTTGGCAGTCTCCAGCCCCAGCATTTT.

The chain uses TRBV4-1 and TRBJ2-3; no clear D. V was shortened by 1 base and J by 4 bases, with 3 bases between the two germline ends. CDR3 length equals 12 residues. CDR1 is MGHRA and CDR2 is YSYEKL in the germline V gene. The chain's CDR3 is CASSQASDTQYF. For the CDR3, the DNA is TGCGCCAGCAGCCAAGCCTCAGATACGCAGTATTTT.

CDR3 in DNA: TGTGCCAGTAGTACCCCGACGGACTTAGCTGGAAACACCATATATTTT. Protein sequence: CASSTPTDLAGNTIYF. The genes are TRBV19 and TRBJ1-3, with D hard to call. CDR1 LNHDA and CDR2 SQIVND come from the germline V gene (reference sequence). With 4 bases removed from V and 2 bases from J, the gap between germline ends came to 15 bases. CDR3 length equals 16 residues.

The chain uses TRBV3-1 (or the pseudogene TRBV3-2) and TRBJ2-3; 14 bases map to TRBD2. The CDR3 totals 17 residues. The V and J ends lost 1 base and 6 bases, in that order; junction bases with no gene match: 6. CDR1 LGHDT and CDR2 YNNKEL come from the germline V gene (reference sequence). The CDR3 DNA reads as TGTGCCAGCAGCCAAGCTCCGGGACTAGCGGGAGCTGATACGCAGTATTTT. This translates into CASSQAPGLAGADTQYF.

Comment on this clone: Its ends do not fully match the called genes, so a read error is possible. DNA of the CDR3: TGTGTCAGCAGCTTGGTTTCCGGGACTAGCAACGAGCAGTACTTC. Translating it yields CVSSLVSGTSNEQYF. The V and J genes are TRBV7-2 and TRBJ2-7, with 9 bases lining up with TRBD2. The CDR3 has 15 residues. Germline V CDR1 and CDR2: SGHTA, FQGNSA.

The gene calls are TRBV29-1 and TRBJ2-1, with 12 bases lining up with TRBD2. The CDR3 has 15 residues. Germline V lookup: CDR1 SQVTM, CDR2 ANQGSEA. Trimming took 7 bases from V and 10 from J; bases not matched to a gene: 14. CDR3 amino acids: CSATFGTSGFREQFF. The CDR3 DNA is TGCAGCGCCACCTTCGGGACTAGCGGGTTTCGAGAGCAGTTCTTC.

The gene calls are TRBV29-1 and TRBJ2-7; perhaps TRBD1 as D (5 bases). The CDR3 contains 12 residues. CDR1 and CDR2 from the germline V gene are SQVTM and ANQGSEA. Trimming took 0 bases from V and 2 from J, leaving 5 bases between them. CDR3 sequence reads: CSVEEDTYEQYF. The CDR3 nucleotides are TGCAGCGTTGAAGAGGACACCTACGAGCAGTACTTC.

J is TRBJ1-5 and V is TRBV21-1. TRBV21-1 is given as a pseudogene. The CDR3 totals 17 residues. CDR3 coding DNA: TGTGCCAGCAGCAAAGACCACAGACTATATAGCAATCAGCCCCAGCATTTT. The encoded protein is CASSKDHRLYSNQPQHF.

This chain uses TRBV11-2 with TRBJ1-1; unclear D gene. From germline, CDR1 is SGHAT and CDR2 FQNNGV. The CDR3 runs 16 residues. Deletions cut 2 bases from V and 7 bases from J, with 20 bases between. This CDR3 is CASSLSLSLGRVEAFF. The DNA of the CDR3 is TGTGCCAGCAGCTTATCTCTTTCTCTCGGTCGTGTTGAAGCTTTCTTT.

V usage is TRBV30 and J usage is TRBJ2-5; tentatively, D is TRBD2 (5 bases). Germline CDR1 and CDR2: GTSNPN and SVGIG (reference sequence). Trimming removed 1 base at V and 1 base at J, with 19 bases between. This CDR3 has 17 residues. CDR3 loop: CAWSGSLRPEGQETQYF. The CDR3 region has the DNA TGTGCCTGGAGTGGATCCCTCCGACCAGAGGGCCAAGAGACCCAGTACTTC.

The chain links TRBV5-1 to TRBJ2-2, with a possible D match to TRBD2 (6 bases). The CDR3 extends over 14 amino acids. The V gene lost 1 base and the J gene lost 3 bases, with 7 bases spanning the gap. Per germline, CDR1 SGHRS and CDR2 YFSETQ. CDR3 bases: TGCGCCAGCAGCTTGAGCGGGTACACCGGGGAGCTGTTTTTT. Translation gives CASSLSGYTGELFF.